One T cell receptor beta chain is described in this entry. The antigen remains unidentified. The data are from a study of post-analysis software for immune sequencing data. Study-wide results and caveats: Compared with controls, patients had more of about 5 TRBV segments, including TRBV5-6, TRBV5-1 and TRBV20-1. When the samples were clustered directly with F measure, those that had been prepared in the same batch showed strong co-clustering.

Included in the TCR beta cDNA libraries were unique molecular identifiers. TCRdb re-analysed the PCR reads in MiXCR, keeping a single row per CDR3 protein. In the table there are approximately 730,000 distinct CDR3 sequences, around 42% of which are singletons. V lost 8 bases to trimming and J lost 4 bases, with 14 bases between them. The CDR3 totals 13 residues. Germline-derived CDR1 and CDR2 are MDHEN and SYDVKM. Sequencing was carried out using blood. This clonotype was obtained from a girl aged 10 to 17 with multiple sclerosis. The genes are TRBV28 and TRBJ1-2; the D gene is possibly TRBD1 (5 bases). The CDR3 reads CASEADIGYGYTF. In DNA, the CDR3 is TGTGCCAGCGAAGCGGACATAGGCTATGGCTACACCTTC.